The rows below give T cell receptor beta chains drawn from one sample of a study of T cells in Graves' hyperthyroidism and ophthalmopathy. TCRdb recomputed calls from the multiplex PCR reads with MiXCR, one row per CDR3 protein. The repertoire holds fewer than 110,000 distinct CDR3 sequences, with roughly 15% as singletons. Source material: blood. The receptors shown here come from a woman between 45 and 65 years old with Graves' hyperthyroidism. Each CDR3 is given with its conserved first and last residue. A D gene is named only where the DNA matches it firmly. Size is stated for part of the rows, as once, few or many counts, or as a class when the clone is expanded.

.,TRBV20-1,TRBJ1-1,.,TGCAGTGCCCCCGGGACAACGAACACTGAAGCTTTCTTT,CSAPGTTNTEAFF
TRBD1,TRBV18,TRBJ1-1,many,TGTGCCAGCTCACGGACAGGGAGGACTGAAGCTTTCTTT,CASSRTGRTEAFF
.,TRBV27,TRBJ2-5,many,TGTGCCAGCAGTCTGGACTGGGGAAACCAAGAGACCCAGTACTTC,CASSLDWGNQETQYF
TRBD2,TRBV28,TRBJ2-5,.,TGTGCCAGCAGTTTGAGCGGGGTGGAGACCCAGTACTTC,CASSLSGVETQYF
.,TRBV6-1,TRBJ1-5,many,TGTGCCAGCAGGGACGGGCTTAATCAGCCCCAGCATTTT,CASRDGLNQPQHF
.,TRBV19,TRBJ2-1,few,TGTGCCAGTAGTTTCGGACTGGGCTCCTACAATGAGCAGTTCTTC,CASSFGLGSYNEQFF
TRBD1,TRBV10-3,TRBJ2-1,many,TGTGCCATCAAAGGGGGCCTAGGAGACAATGAGCAGTTCTTC,CAIKGGLGDNEQFF
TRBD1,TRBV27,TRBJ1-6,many,TGTGCCAGCAGTCCCACCAGGGGGCTCCCACCCCTCCACTTT,CASSPTRGLPPLHF
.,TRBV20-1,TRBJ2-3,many,TGCAGTGCTAGAGATCCGGCGGAAGACACAGATACGCAGTATTTT,CSARDPAEDTDTQYF
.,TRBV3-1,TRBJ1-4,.,TGTGCCAGCAGTGGACTACAGGGTTGGGGTGAAAAACTGTTTTTT,CASSGLQGWGEKLFF
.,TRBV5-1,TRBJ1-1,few,TGCGCCAGCAGCTTCTCCGGCGGGAACACTGAAGCTTTCTTT,CASSFSGGNTEAFF
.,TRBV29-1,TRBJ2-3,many,TGCAGCGTCGAGGGAACAGAGACAGATACGCAGTATTTT,CSVEGTETDTQYF
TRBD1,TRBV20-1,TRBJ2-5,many,TGCAGTGGGGGGACAGGGGGTAATGAAGAGACCCAGTACTTC,CSGGTGGNEETQYF
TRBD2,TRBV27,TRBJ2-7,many,TGTGCCAGCAGTCTGCGGCGCGGGAGCTACGAGCAGTACTTC,CASSLRRGSYEQYF
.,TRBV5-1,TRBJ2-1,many,TGCGCCAGCAGCCCCCGGGATTACAATGAGCAGTTCTTC,CASSPRDYNEQFF
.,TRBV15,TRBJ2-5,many,TGTGCCACCAGCAGAGATCGGGGACAAGAGACCCAGTACTTC,CATSRDRGQETQYF
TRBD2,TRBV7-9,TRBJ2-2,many,TGTGCCAGCAGCCGGGCCGGCGGGAGTGAAGCCGGGGAGCTGTTTTTT,CASSRAGGSEAGELFF
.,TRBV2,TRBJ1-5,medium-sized,TGTGCCAGCAATGGCCGTGGGAATCAGCCCCAGCATTTT,CASNGRGNQPQHF
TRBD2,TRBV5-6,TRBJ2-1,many,TGTGCCAGCAGCTTTACTAGCGGGGGTTACAATGAGCAGTTCTTC,CASSFTSGGYNEQFF
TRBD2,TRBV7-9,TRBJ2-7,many,TGTGCCAGCAGCTGGCTAGCGGGGCGCCTCTACGAGCAGTACTTC,CASSWLAGRLYEQYF
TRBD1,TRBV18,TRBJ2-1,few,TGTGCCAGCTCACCTTTAGGGACAGGGACAACTAATGAGCAGTTCTTC,CASSPLGTGTTNEQFF
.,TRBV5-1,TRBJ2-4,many,TGCGCCAGCAGCTTGGACTCTCCGAAAAACATTCAGTACTTC,CASSLDSPKNIQYF
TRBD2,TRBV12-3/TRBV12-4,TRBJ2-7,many,TGTGCCAGCAGCCCAACTAGCGAGGCGCAGTACTTC,CASSPTSEAQYF
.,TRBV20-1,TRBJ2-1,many,TGCAGTGCTAGACCAACGAGGGGGTTTCATGAGCAGTTCTTC,CSARPTRGFHEQFF
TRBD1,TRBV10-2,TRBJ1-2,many,TGCGCCAGCAGGCAGGGACAGGACGTCCCCTATGGCTACACCTTC,CASRQGQDVPYGYTF
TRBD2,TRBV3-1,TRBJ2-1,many,TGTGCCAGCAGCCAGATAGCGGGAGTTGACAATGAGCAGTTCTTC,CASSQIAGVDNEQFF
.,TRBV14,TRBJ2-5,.,TGTGCCAGCAGCCAGGCAGGTCGGGCTGAGACCCAGTACTTC,CASSQAGRAETQYF
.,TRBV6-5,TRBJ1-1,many,TGTGCCAGCAGTTACTCCGGACGGGGGAACACTGAAGCTTTCTTT,CASSYSGRGNTEAFF